These 19 T cell receptor beta chains were sequenced from one sample in a study of early T cells in non-severe SARS-CoV-2 infection. From the 5' RACE reads, TCRdb called clonotypes with MiXCR, one entry per CDR3 protein. The sample yields roughly 34,000 distinct CDR3 sequences, 4.5% to 5% seen once. The sequenced material came from whole blood. All receptors come from an adult who was a healthcare worker with PCR-confirmed SARS-CoV-2 infection or an uninfected control (not recorded which).

This clonotype showed up many times. The chain employs TRBV3-1 and TRBJ2-5, with no clear D. V lost 1 base and J lost 4, with 7 bases in between. Germline V gene lookup returns CDR1 LGHDT and CDR2 YNNKEL (reference sequence). The CDR3 has 13 residues. The CDR3 sequence: CASSQGPGETQYF. In DNA form, the CDR3 reads TGTGCCAGCAGCCAAGGTCCTGGAGAGACCCAGTACTTC.

Note on this clonotype: This CDR3 is missing its conserved last phenylalanine or tryptophan, likely due to a read error. V gene TRBV29-1 combines with J gene TRBJ2-3, with 8 nucleotides matching TRBD1. V shed 0 bases, J shed 0 bases, and the junction held 2 bases outside the gene matches. The germline CDR1 and CDR2 sequences are SQVTM and ANQGSEA. The CDR3 runs to 15 residues. The CDR3 region is CSVEDRDRSTDTQYS. The CDR3 bases are TGCAGCGTTGAAGATAGGGACAGGAGCACAGATACGCAGTATTCT.

The chain's CDR3 is CSVDRGPYEQYF. CDR3 bases: TGCAGCGTTGACCGGGGGCCCTACGAGCAGTACTTC. V gene TRBV29-1 combines with J gene TRBJ2-7; tentatively, D is TRBD1 or TRBD2 (6 bases each). V lost 3 bases and J 2 bases, leaving 8 bases between the germline ends. Germline CDR1 and CDR2: SQVTM and ANQGSEA. The CDR3 spans 12 residues.

This clonotype was recorded at least ten times. Compared with germline, one end of the junction differs, possibly owing to a read error. The chain links TRBV2 to TRBJ1-2; 9 nucleotides align to TRBD1. CDR3 size: 11 residues. Germline loops: CDR1 SNHLY, CDR2 FYNNEI. CDR3 in amino acids: CASTTGQGPNF. CDR3 DNA sequence: TGTGCCAGCACTACGGGACAGGGCCCCAACTTC. The full variable domain, with the rest looked up from reference TRBV2 and TRBJ1-2, is EPEVTQTPSHQVTQMGQEVILRCVPISNHLYFYWYRQILGQKVEFLVSFYNNEISEKSEIFDDQFSVERPDGSNFTLKIRSTKLEDSAMYFCASTTGQGPNFGSGTRLTVV.

Remarks on this clonotype: It may be a read error: a sequence one base away is much more abundant. The V and J genes are TRBV6-6 and TRBJ2-3, with 12 bases fitting TRBD2. CDR1 MNHNY and CDR2 SVGAGI come from the germline V gene (reference sequence). The CDR3 consists of 15 residues. CDR3 amino acids: CTSSWTSGAPDTQYF. In DNA form, the CDR3 reads TGTACCAGCAGTTGGACTAGCGGGGCACCAGATACGCAGTATTTT.

This clonotype has ten or more counts. The rearrangement uses TRBV16 and TRBJ1-2; perhaps TRBD1 as D (5 bases). V was pared by 2 bases and J by 4 bases, with 11 bases between. CDR3 length equals 14 residues. CDR1 and CDR2 from the germline V gene are KGHSY and FQNENV. CDR3 nucleotide sequence: TGTGCCAGCAGCCAAGGGACGGAACCCTATGGCTACACCTTC. Translation: CASSQGTEPYGYTF.

This clonotype has ten or more counts. V usage is TRBV3-1 and J usage is TRBJ1-2, with TRBD1 identical over 7 bases. Germline CDR1 and CDR2: LGHDT and YNNKEL (reference sequence). Unmatched junction bases numbered 3, after V lost 3 bases and J lost 2 bases. CDR3 size: 14 residues. The CDR3 DNA reads TGTGCCAGCAGCCACTGGGACAGAAACTATGGCTACACCTTC. Translated, it gives CASSHWDRNYGYTF.

The chain couples TRBV7-9 to TRBJ2-1, with 9 positions matching TRBD1. Germline loops: CDR1 SEHNR, CDR2 FQNEAQ (reference sequence). The CDR3 is 16 residues long. V lost 1 base to trimming and J lost 5 bases; unmatched junction nucleotides: 6. The CDR3 DNA sequence: TGTGCCAGCAGCTTAGTCGACAGGGGGAAGCACAATGAGCAGTTCTTC. Residues: CASSLVDRGKHNEQFF.

In this sample, this clonotype turned up many times. The V call is TRBV7-2, the J call TRBJ1-6; 11 positions match TRBD1. CDR3 length equals 14 residues. Germline V CDR1 and CDR2: SGHTA, FQGNSA. V lost 5 bases, J lost 14 bases, and 8 bases stayed unmatched. The CDR3 DNA sequence: TGTGCCAGCAGCACAAGGACAGGGGGCAAAACCCTCCACTTT. This gives the protein CASSTRTGGKTLHF.

The J gene is TRBJ2-1, the V gene TRBV5-4; 7 bases fit TRBD2. V lost 10 bases and J lost 2; bases outside the gene matches: 6. Germline loops: CDR1 SGHNT, CDR2 YYREEE (reference sequence). This CDR3 is 13 amino acids long. The CDR3 loop is CACQGLPYNEQFF. As DNA, the CDR3 is TGTGCCTGTCAGGGACTACCCTACAATGAGCAGTTCTTC.

This clonotype has just a few counts. The V and J genes are TRBV24-1 and TRBJ1-1; a weak D match, TRBD1 (5 bases). The CDR3 has 16 amino acids. Deletions cut 2 bases from V and 0 bases from J, with 12 bases between. Germline lookup yields CDR1 KGHDR and CDR2 SFDVKD. The CDR3: CATSDSTGNLNTEAFF. The CDR3 region has the DNA TGTGCCACCAGTGATTCAACAGGAAACCTGAACACTGAAGCTTTCTTT.

This clonotype was counted ten times or more. This chain connects TRBV5-4 to TRBJ1-2, with D possibly being TRBD1 (5 bases). This CDR3 is 14 amino acids long. The germline CDR1 and CDR2 sequences are SGHNT and YYREEE (reference sequence). With 6 bases removed from V and 6 bases from J, the gap between germline ends came to 18 bases. CDR3 in amino acids: CASTPSRESNGYTF. The CDR3 DNA is TGTGCCAGCACCCCGAGCAGGGAAAGCAATGGCTACACCTTC.

This clonotype was found a few times. This chain connects TRBV29-1 to TRBJ2-5, with D perhaps TRBD1 (5 bases). Germline CDR1 reads SQVTM; CDR2 reads ANQGSEA. V lost 4 bases, J lost 2 bases, and 8 bases lay in between. The CDR3 runs to 12 residues. The CDR3 coding sequence is TGCAGCGTTGTAGGGGTTCAAGAGACCCAGTACTTC. Its protein product is CSVVGVQETQYF.

This clonotype was seen repeatedly, ten times or more. The chain is built from TRBV7-2 and TRBJ2-1; maybe TRBD1 (5 bases). The V gene lost 2 bases and the J gene lost 2 bases, with 10 bases spanning the gap. CDR1 is SGHTA, CDR2 FQGNSA, per germline. This CDR3 contains 15 residues. CDR3 coding DNA: TGTGCCAGCAGCTTAAGGGCAGGGCCCTACAATGAGCAGTTCTTC. As protein: CASSLRAGPYNEQFF.

This clonotype was seen many times. The CDR3 nucleotides are TGTGCCAGCAGTGCCCTTAGACAGGGGTATGGCTACACCTTC. Residues: CASSALRQGYGYTF. V is TRBV12-3 or TRBV12-4 and J is TRBJ1-2, with 8 bases aligning to TRBD1. V trimming: 5 bases; J trimming: 5 bases; junction bases outside the gene matches: 7. The CDR3 contains 14 residues.

This clonotype has ten or more counts. One junction end disagrees with the germline gene, perhaps due to a read error. V gene TRBV7-9 combines with J gene TRBJ1-1; no definite D call. CDR1 is SEHNR, CDR2 FQNEAQ, per germline (reference sequence). There are 14 residues in the CDR3. The CDR3 is CASSWETPNAEAFF. The DNA for the CDR3 is TGTGCCAGCAGTTGGGAGACCCCGAACGCTGAAGCTTTCTTT.

The table lists this clonotype with many counts. V and J are TRBV7-9 and TRBJ2-7; 9 positions agree with TRBD1. V shed 4 bases and J 3 bases; nucleotides not matched to a gene: 4. The CDR3 spans 14 residues. Germline V gene sequence: CDR1 SEHNR, CDR2 FQNEAQ (reference sequence). This CDR3 reads CASSSPGQGYEQYF. The CDR3 DNA sequence: TGTGCCAGCAGCTCACCGGGACAGGGCTACGAGCAGTACTTC.

This clonotype was observed at least ten times. The chain recombines TRBV4-2 with TRBJ2-4; D is uncertain. This CDR3 comprises 16 residues. Germline CDR1 and CDR2: LGHNA and YNFKEQ. Trimming pared 3 bases from V and 0 bases from J, leaving 12 bases between. The CDR3 region is CASSQATAVAKNIQYF. The CDR3 nucleotides are TGTGCCAGCAGCCAGGCCACGGCTGTAGCCAAAAACATTCAGTACTTC.

This clonotype was found a few times. The rearrangement joins TRBV6-2 or TRBV6-3 to TRBJ2-3, with D tentatively TRBD2 (5 bases). Deletions cut 2 bases from V and 2 bases from J, with 11 bases between. The germline CDR1 and CDR2 sequences are MNHEY and SVGEGT. This CDR3 has 15 residues. The chain's CDR3 is CASSYAGIFTDTQYF. CDR3 DNA sequence: TGTGCCAGCAGTTACGCCGGGATATTCACAGATACGCAGTATTTT.